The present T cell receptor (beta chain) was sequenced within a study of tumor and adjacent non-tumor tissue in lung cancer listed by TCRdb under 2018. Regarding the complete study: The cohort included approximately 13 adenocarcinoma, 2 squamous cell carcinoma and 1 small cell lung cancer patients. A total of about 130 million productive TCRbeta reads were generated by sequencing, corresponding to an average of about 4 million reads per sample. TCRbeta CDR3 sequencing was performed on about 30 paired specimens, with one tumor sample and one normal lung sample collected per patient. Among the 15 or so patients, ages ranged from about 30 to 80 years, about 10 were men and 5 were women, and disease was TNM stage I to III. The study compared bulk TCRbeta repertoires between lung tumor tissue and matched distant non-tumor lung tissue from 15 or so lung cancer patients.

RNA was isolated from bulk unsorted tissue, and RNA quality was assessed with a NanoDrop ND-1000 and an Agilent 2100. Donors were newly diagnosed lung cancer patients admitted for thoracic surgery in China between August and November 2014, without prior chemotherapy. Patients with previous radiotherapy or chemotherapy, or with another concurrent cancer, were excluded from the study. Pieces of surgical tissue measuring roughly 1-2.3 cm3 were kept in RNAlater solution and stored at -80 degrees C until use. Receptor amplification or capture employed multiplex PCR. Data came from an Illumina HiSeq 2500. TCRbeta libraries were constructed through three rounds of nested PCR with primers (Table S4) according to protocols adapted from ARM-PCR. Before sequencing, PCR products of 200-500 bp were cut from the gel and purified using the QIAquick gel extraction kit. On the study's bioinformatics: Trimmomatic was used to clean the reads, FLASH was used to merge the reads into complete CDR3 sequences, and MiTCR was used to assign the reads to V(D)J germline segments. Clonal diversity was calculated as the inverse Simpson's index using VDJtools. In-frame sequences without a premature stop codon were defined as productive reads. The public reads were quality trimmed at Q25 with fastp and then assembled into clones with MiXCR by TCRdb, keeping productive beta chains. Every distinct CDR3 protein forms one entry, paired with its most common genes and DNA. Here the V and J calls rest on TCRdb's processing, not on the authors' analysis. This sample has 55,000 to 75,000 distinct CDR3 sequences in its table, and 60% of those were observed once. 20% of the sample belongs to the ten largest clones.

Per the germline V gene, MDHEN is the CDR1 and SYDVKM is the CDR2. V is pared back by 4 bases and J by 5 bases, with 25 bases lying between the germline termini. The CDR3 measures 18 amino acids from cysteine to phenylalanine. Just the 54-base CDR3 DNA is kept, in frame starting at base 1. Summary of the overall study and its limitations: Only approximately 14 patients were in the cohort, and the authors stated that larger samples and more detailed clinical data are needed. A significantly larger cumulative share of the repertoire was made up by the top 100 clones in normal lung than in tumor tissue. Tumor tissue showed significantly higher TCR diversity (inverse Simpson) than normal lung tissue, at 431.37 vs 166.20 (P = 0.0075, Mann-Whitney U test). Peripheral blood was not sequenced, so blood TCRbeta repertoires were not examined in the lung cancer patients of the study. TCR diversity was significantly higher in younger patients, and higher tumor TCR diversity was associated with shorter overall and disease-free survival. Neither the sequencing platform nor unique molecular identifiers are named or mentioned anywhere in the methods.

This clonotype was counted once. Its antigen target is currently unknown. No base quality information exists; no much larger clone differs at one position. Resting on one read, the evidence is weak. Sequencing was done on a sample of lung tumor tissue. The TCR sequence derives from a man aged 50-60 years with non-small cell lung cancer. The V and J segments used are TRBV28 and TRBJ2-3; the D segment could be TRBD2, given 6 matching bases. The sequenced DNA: TGTGCCAGCAGTTCCCCCCTTATTGAACGGGGGTTCGTAGATACGCAGTATTTT. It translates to CASSSPLIERGFVDTQYF. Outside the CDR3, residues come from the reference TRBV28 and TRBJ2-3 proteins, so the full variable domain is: DVKVTQSSRYLVKRTGEKVFLECVQDMDHENMFWYRQDPGLGLRLIYFSYDVKMKEKGDIPEGYSVSREKKERFSLILESASTNQTSMYLCASSSPLIERGFVDTQYFGPGTRLTVL.